The rows below give T cell receptor beta chains drawn from one sample of a study of cytomegalovirus exposure and HLA in healthy donors. Using immunoSEQ multiplex PCR, the repertoire was profiled, and TCRdb retains in-frame clones only, with some absent. The table includes 150,000 to 200,000 clones, roughly four fifths detected once. The sequenced sample was PBMCs. Receptors originate from a man between 25 and 39 years old in good health and CMV-seronegative. Both conserved end residues are part of each CDR3. The D gene is left open where the match is weak. Not every row has a clone size; where given, it reads once, few, many or a size class.

clone size: .
J gene: TRBJ1-1
V gene: TRBV19
D gene: .
CDR3 DNA: TGTGCCAGTAGTTGGGACATAAAATCGAACACTGAAGCTTTCTTT
CDR3 protein: CASSWDIKSNTEAFF

clone size: once
J gene: TRBJ1-3
V gene: TRBV10-3
D gene: TRBD1
CDR3 DNA: TGTGCCATCAGTGACCTTGGGACAGGAAGAAACACCATATATTTT
CDR3 protein: CAISDLGTGRNTIYF

clone size: .
J gene: TRBJ2-7
V gene: TRBV6-1
D gene: .
CDR3 DNA: TGTGCCAGCAGACTGACAGATTACGAGCAGTACTTC
CDR3 protein: CASRLTDYEQYF

clone size: .
J gene: TRBJ1-2
V gene: TRBV7-9
D gene: .
CDR3 DNA: TGTGCCAGCAGCTCCCAGAAACCTGGCTACACCTTC
CDR3 protein: CASSSQKPGYTF

clone size: .
J gene: TRBJ1-2
V gene: TRBV9
D gene: TRBD1
CDR3 DNA: TGTGCCAGCTCACCAGGGGGCGGACTGGTTGGCTACACCTTC
CDR3 protein: CASSPGGGLVGYTF

clone size: few
J gene: TRBJ2-1
V gene: TRBV7-3
D gene: .
CDR3 DNA: TGTCCCAGCAGCCCCCAACCAAGTCCGCTAGCCTATACCTACAATGAGCAGTTCTTC
CDR3 protein: CPSSPQPSPLAYTYNEQFF

clone size: few
J gene: TRBJ1-2
V gene: TRBV28
D gene: TRBD1
CDR3 DNA: TGTGCCAGCAGTTCAGATCCGGGACAGGGATTCTATGGCTACACCTTC
CDR3 protein: CASSSDPGQGFYGYTF

clone size: .
J gene: TRBJ2-7
V gene: TRBV19
D gene: .
CDR3 DNA: TGTGCCAGTAGTCCACCCCCATCGGGAGAGCAGTACTTC
CDR3 protein: CASSPPPSGEQYF

clone size: .
J gene: TRBJ2-1
V gene: TRBV5-1
D gene: TRBD2
CDR3 DNA: TGCGCCAGCACCCTAATTGGCGCGGGAGGACGGGATGAGCAGTTCTTC
CDR3 protein: CASTLIGAGGRDEQFF

clone size: .
J gene: TRBJ1-1
V gene: TRBV9
D gene: .
CDR3 DNA: TGTGCCAGCAGCGTAGAGTTCCGGGGGGAAGCTTTCTTT
CDR3 protein: CASSVEFRGEAFF

clone size: .
J gene: TRBJ2-1
V gene: TRBV7-3
D gene: .
CDR3 DNA: TGTGCCAGCAGCTTAGTTGGGGGCGGGGGAAGCTCCTACAATGAGCAGTTCTTC
CDR3 protein: CASSLVGGGGSSYNEQFF

clone size: .
J gene: TRBJ2-3
V gene: TRBV5-1
D gene: TRBD1
CDR3 DNA: TGCGCCAGCAGCTTGTACATCTATACGGGACAGGGGCATCGAGCCGATACGCAGTATTTT
CDR3 protein: CASSLYIYTGQGHRADTQYF

clone size: few
J gene: TRBJ2-7
V gene: TRBV2
D gene: .
CDR3 DNA: TGTGCCAGCAGTAAGGACAGCTCTTTGAACTACGAGCAGTACTTC
CDR3 protein: CASSKDSSLNYEQYF

clone size: .
J gene: TRBJ2-7
V gene: TRBV19
D gene: TRBD2
CDR3 DNA: TGTGCCAGTAGTATGGGACTAGCGGGAGACGAGCAGTACTTC
CDR3 protein: CASSMGLAGDEQYF

clone size: .
J gene: TRBJ2-1
V gene: TRBV28
D gene: TRBD2
CDR3 DNA: TGTGCCAGCAGTGCTCTAACGGGACTAGCGACCAGACAGCAGTTCTTC
CDR3 protein: CASSALTGLATRQQFF

clone size: .
J gene: TRBJ2-1
V gene: TRBV9
D gene: TRBD2
CDR3 DNA: TGTGCCAGCAGCGTGGGACTAGCCCATGAGCAGTTCTTC
CDR3 protein: CASSVGLAHEQFF

clone size: .
J gene: TRBJ2-1
V gene: TRBV5-4
D gene: .
CDR3 DNA: TGTGCCAGCAGCCCCTTAGACAATGAGCAGTTCTTC
CDR3 protein: CASSPLDNEQFF

clone size: .
J gene: TRBJ2-3
V gene: TRBV6-4
D gene: TRBD2
CDR3 DNA: TGTGCCAGCAACACCCGGACTAGCGGGAGAACGAGCACAGATACGCAGTATTTT
CDR3 protein: CASNTRTSGRTSTDTQYF

clone size: .
J gene: TRBJ1-4
V gene: TRBV19
D gene: .
CDR3 DNA: TGTGCCAGTAGTAGTTTTCTACCTAATGAAAAACTGTTTTTT
CDR3 protein: CASSSFLPNEKLFF

clone size: .
J gene: TRBJ2-7
V gene: TRBV27
D gene: .
CDR3 DNA: TGTGCCAGCAGTTTAAGGGAGACCGTACCCTTGGACGAGCAGTACTTC
CDR3 protein: CASSLRETVPLDEQYF

clone size: .
J gene: TRBJ2-7
V gene: TRBV6-6
D gene: TRBD1
CDR3 DNA: TGTGCCAGCAGCCCGACAGGGGGCGACGACTACGAGCAGTACTTC
CDR3 protein: CASSPTGGDDYEQYF

clone size: once
J gene: TRBJ2-1
V gene: TRBV5-1
D gene: .
CDR3 DNA: TGCGCCAGCAGCTTAGCCGCCAATGAGCAGTTCTTC
CDR3 protein: CASSLAANEQFF

clone size: .
J gene: TRBJ2-5
V gene: TRBV7-9
D gene: TRBD1
CDR3 DNA: TGTGCCAGCAGCTTAGGACCGACAGGGGGCATTAGGGAAGAGACCCAGTACTTC
CDR3 protein: CASSLGPTGGIREETQYF

clone size: .
J gene: TRBJ1-2
V gene: TRBV4-1
D gene: TRBD1
CDR3 DNA: TGCGCCAGCAGCCAAGGTCCGGGACAGGGCCGTGGCTACACCTTC
CDR3 protein: CASSQGPGQGRGYTF

clone size: .
J gene: TRBJ2-3
V gene: TRBV6-4
D gene: TRBD2
CDR3 DNA: TGTGCCAGCAGGGAGACTAGCGGTAGCACAGATACGCAGTATTTT
CDR3 protein: CASRETSGSTDTQYF

clone size: .
J gene: TRBJ1-1
V gene: TRBV6-1
D gene: .
CDR3 DNA: TGTGCCAGCAGTGATCGGCAGGGTGAAGGCACTGAAGCTTTCTTT
CDR3 protein: CASSDRQGEGTEAFF

clone size: .
J gene: TRBJ2-7
V gene: TRBV5-6
D gene: TRBD2
CDR3 DNA: TGTGCCAGCAGCTTGGACTGGCGGGAGATATCCTACGAGCAGTACTTC
CDR3 protein: CASSLDWREISYEQYF

clone size: .
J gene: TRBJ2-1
V gene: TRBV5-1
D gene: .
CDR3 DNA: TGCGCCAGCAGCTTGGAACTAGTCAAGGGTGAGCAGTTCTTC
CDR3 protein: CASSLELVKGEQFF

clone size: once
J gene: TRBJ2-7
V gene: TRBV11-3
D gene: .
CDR3 DNA: TGTGCCAGCCAACCATCGGAGGGCTACGAGCAGTACTTC
CDR3 protein: CASQPSEGYEQYF

clone size: .
J gene: TRBJ2-1
V gene: TRBV5-4
D gene: TRBD1
CDR3 DNA: TGTGCCAGCAGCCCCGTGAGACAGGGTGACAATGAGCAGTTCTTC
CDR3 protein: CASSPVRQGDNEQFF

clone size: .
J gene: TRBJ2-7
V gene: TRBV5-8
D gene: .
CDR3 DNA: TGTGCCAGCAGCTTGGGGGGTTTGGGGGCCCCGGGAGAGCAGTACTTC
CDR3 protein: CASSLGGLGAPGEQYF

clone size: .
J gene: TRBJ1-2
V gene: TRBV7-9
D gene: TRBD1
CDR3 DNA: TGTGCCAGCAGCTTTTGGGACAGAACTAACTATGGCTACACCTTC
CDR3 protein: CASSFWDRTNYGYTF

clone size: once
J gene: TRBJ2-3
V gene: TRBV5-4
D gene: .
CDR3 DNA: TGTGCCAGCAGCGCGGGACTCCAAGATACGCAGTATTTT
CDR3 protein: CASSAGLQDTQYF

clone size: .
J gene: TRBJ2-3
V gene: TRBV29-1
D gene: TRBD2
CDR3 DNA: TGCAGCGTTGGCCAGCGGGGGAGCACAGATACGCAGTATTTT
CDR3 protein: CSVGQRGSTDTQYF

clone size: .
J gene: TRBJ2-3
V gene: TRBV25-1
D gene: TRBD2
CDR3 DNA: TGTGCCAGCAGTGAAAAAAGCGGGAGGGGGGGTGCAGATACGCAGTATTTT
CDR3 protein: CASSEKSGRGGADTQYF

clone size: .
J gene: TRBJ2-1
V gene: TRBV6-4
D gene: TRBD2
CDR3 DNA: TGTGCCAGCAGTGACTCGAGTACAGCGGGAGTGTATAATGAGCAGTTCTTC
CDR3 protein: CASSDSSTAGVYNEQFF

clone size: few
J gene: TRBJ1-1
V gene: TRBV5-1
D gene: .
CDR3 DNA: TGCGCCAGCAGCTCCCCGGGGGTGACGAACACTGAAGCTTTCTTT
CDR3 protein: CASSSPGVTNTEAFF

clone size: .
J gene: TRBJ1-5
V gene: TRBV6-1
D gene: .
CDR3 DNA: TGTGCCAGCAGTGGGACTCCCCGACCCACCGGGGCCCAGCATTTT
CDR3 protein: CASSGTPRPTGAQHF

clone size: .
J gene: TRBJ1-5
V gene: TRBV7-3
D gene: .
CDR3 DNA: TGTGCCAGCAGCCCCCTGAGCAGGGTTACCAATCAGCCCCAGCATTTT
CDR3 protein: CASSPLSRVTNQPQHF

clone size: .
J gene: TRBJ2-5
V gene: TRBV7-9
D gene: TRBD2
CDR3 DNA: TGTGCCAGCAGCCACCCCCAGCTAGCGGGAGGGCCGAAGACCCAGTACTTC
CDR3 protein: CASSHPQLAGGPKTQYF

clone size: .
J gene: TRBJ2-7
V gene: TRBV7-6
D gene: TRBD2
CDR3 DNA: TGTGCCAGCAGCTTATTAGGCGGGAGCGTGGGCGAGCAGTACTTC
CDR3 protein: CASSLLGGSVGEQYF

clone size: .
J gene: TRBJ2-3
V gene: TRBV28
D gene: .
CDR3 DNA: TGTGCCAGCAGCTCTTCCGCAGGGCCAGATACGCAGTATTTT
CDR3 protein: CASSSSAGPDTQYF

clone size: .
J gene: TRBJ2-7
V gene: TRBV30
D gene: TRBD2
CDR3 DNA: TGTGCCTGGAGATCGGTGGGAGGGCCCCACGAGCAGTACTTC
CDR3 protein: CAWRSVGGPHEQYF

clone size: .
J gene: TRBJ2-3
V gene: TRBV7-3
D gene: .
CDR3 DNA: TGTGCCAGCAGCTCAAGACAGTTACCAGATACGCAGTATTTT
CDR3 protein: CASSSRQLPDTQYF

clone size: few
J gene: TRBJ2-3
V gene: TRBV5-1
D gene: .
CDR3 DNA: TGCGCCAGCAGCTTAGGGCAGGGAAGGGATACGCAGTATTTT
CDR3 protein: CASSLGQGRDTQYF

clone size: .
J gene: TRBJ1-5
V gene: TRBV19
D gene: .
CDR3 DNA: TGTGCCAGTAGTTTTGCGAGCGGCAATCAGCCCCAGCATTTT
CDR3 protein: CASSFASGNQPQHF

clone size: .
J gene: TRBJ1-5
V gene: TRBV6-1
D gene: .
CDR3 DNA: TGTGCCAGCAAAGAGACAGCGGACCAGGGGCAGCCCCAGCATTTT
CDR3 protein: CASKETADQGQPQHF

clone size: .
J gene: TRBJ1-2
V gene: TRBV2
D gene: TRBD1
CDR3 DNA: TGTGCCAGCAGTGGACGGAGCCCCGGGACAGGGTATGGCTACACCTTC
CDR3 protein: CASSGRSPGTGYGYTF

clone size: .
J gene: TRBJ2-3
V gene: TRBV29-1
D gene: TRBD2
CDR3 DNA: TGCAGCGTTGATCCTAGCGGGATATCAGATACGCAGTATTTT
CDR3 protein: CSVDPSGISDTQYF

clone size: once
J gene: TRBJ2-1
V gene: TRBV5-6
D gene: TRBD2
CDR3 DNA: TGTGCCAGCAGCTTGGTACTAGCGGGAGGGCCAATGAACAATGAGCAGTTCTTC
CDR3 protein: CASSLVLAGGPMNNEQFF

clone size: .
J gene: TRBJ2-6
V gene: TRBV28
D gene: .
CDR3 DNA: TGTGCCACCAGAGACAGCTCTGGGGCCAACGTCCTGACTTTC
CDR3 protein: CATRDSSGANVLTF

clone size: .
J gene: TRBJ2-1
V gene: TRBV28
D gene: TRBD2
CDR3 DNA: TGTGCCAGCAGTTTTGGACTAGCGGGAGATGAGCAGTTCTTC
CDR3 protein: CASSFGLAGDEQFF